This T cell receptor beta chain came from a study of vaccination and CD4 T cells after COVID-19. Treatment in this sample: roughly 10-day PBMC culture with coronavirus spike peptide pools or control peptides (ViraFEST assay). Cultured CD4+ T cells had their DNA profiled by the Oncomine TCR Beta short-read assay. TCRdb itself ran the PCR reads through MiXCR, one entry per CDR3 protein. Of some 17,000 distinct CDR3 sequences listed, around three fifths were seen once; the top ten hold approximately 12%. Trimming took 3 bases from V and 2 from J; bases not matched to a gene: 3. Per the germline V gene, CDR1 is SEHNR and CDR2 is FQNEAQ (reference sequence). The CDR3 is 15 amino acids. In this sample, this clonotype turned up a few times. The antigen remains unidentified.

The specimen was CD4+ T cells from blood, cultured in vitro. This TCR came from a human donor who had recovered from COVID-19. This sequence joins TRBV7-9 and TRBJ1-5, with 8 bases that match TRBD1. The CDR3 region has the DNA TGTGCCAGCAGCTTGACAGGGGATGGCAATCAGCCCCAGCATTTT. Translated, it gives CASSLTGDGNQPQHF. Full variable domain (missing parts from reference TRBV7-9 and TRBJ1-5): DTGVSQNPRHKITKRGQNVTFRCDPISEHNRLYWYRQTLGQGPEFLTYFQNEAQLEKSRLLSDRFSAERPKGSFSTLEIQRTEQGDSAMYLCASSLTGDGNQPQHFGDGTRLSIL.